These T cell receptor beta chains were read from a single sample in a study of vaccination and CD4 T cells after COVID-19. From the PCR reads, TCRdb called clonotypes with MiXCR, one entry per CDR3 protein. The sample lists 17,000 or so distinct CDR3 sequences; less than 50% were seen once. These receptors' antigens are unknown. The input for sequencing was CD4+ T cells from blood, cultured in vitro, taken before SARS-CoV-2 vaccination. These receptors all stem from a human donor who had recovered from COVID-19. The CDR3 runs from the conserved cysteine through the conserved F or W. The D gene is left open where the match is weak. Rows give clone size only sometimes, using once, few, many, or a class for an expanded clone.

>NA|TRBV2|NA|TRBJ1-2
TGTGCCAGCAGTGAAGGGGGGCTAAACTATGGCTACACCTTC
CASSEGGLNYGYTF
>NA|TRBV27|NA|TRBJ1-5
TGTGCCAGCAGTTTATCTTGGATTAGCAATCAGCCCCAGCATTTT
CASSLSWISNQPQHF
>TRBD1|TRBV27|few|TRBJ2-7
TGTGCCAGCAGTTTCCCGGACAGGGTCTTGTACGAGCAGTACTTC
CASSFPDRVLYEQYF
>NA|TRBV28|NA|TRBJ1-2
TGTGCCAGCAGTCCCAACCCGACGGGGAACTATGGCTACACCTTC
CASSPNPTGNYGYTF
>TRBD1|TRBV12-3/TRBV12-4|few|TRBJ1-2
TGTGCCAGCAGTGGGGACAGGGGGCTAGGTGGCTACACCTTC
CASSGDRGLGGYTF
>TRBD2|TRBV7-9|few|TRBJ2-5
TGTGCCAGCAGCCTAGGACTAGCGGGGGCCTCAGAGACCCAGTACTTC
CASSLGLAGASETQYF
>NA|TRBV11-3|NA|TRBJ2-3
TGTGCCAGCAGCTTGAGAACTACAGATACGCAGTATTTT
CASSLRTTDTQYF
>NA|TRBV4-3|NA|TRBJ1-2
TGCGCCAGCAGCCAAGATGGCGGAGCTAACTATGGCTACACCTTC
CASSQDGGANYGYTF
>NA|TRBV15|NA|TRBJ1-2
TGTGCCACCAGCAGAGATTTGCCCAGGTTCAGTCCTTTATATGGCTACACCTTC
CATSRDLPRFSPLYGYTF
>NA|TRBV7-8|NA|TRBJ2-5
TGTGCCAGCAGCTCACAGGGTGGAGAGACCCAGTACTTC
CASSSQGGETQYF
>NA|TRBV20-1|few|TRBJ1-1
TGCAGTGCTAGAGTAAGGTTGGCGGGTTGGGGCACTGAAGCTTTCTTT
CSARVRLAGWGTEAFF
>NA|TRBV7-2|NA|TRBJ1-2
TGTGCCAGCAGCTTGGCCTTACTACCGGGCTACACCTTC
CASSLALLPGYTF
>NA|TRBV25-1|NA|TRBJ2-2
TGTGCCAGCAGCATCGGGACATTCGCCGGGGAGCTGTTTTTT
CASSIGTFAGELFF
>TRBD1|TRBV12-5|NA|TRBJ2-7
TGTGCTAGTGGGGGGACAGGGACCTCCTACGAGCAGTACTTC
CASGGTGTSYEQYF
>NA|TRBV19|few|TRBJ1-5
TGTGCCAGTAGTATCGCGAGGACCAGAAATCAGCCCCAGCATTTT
CASSIARTRNQPQHF
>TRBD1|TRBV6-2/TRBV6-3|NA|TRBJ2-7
TGTGCCAGCAGTCCTTACCAGGACAGGGGGACCTACGAGCAGTACTTC
CASSPYQDRGTYEQYF
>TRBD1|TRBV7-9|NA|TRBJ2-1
TGTGCCAGCAGCCCAGTGACAGGGGGCGGTTACAATGAGCAGTTCTTC
CASSPVTGGGYNEQFF
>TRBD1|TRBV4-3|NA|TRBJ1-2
TGCGCCAGCAGCCAAGAGGATACCGGTTCCCGGACAGGGGTCTATGGCTACACCTTC
CASSQEDTGSRTGVYGYTF
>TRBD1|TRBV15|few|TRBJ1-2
TGTGCCACCAGCAGAGATGGCAGGGGGGATGGCTACACCTTC
CATSRDGRGDGYTF
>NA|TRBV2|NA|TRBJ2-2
TGTGCCAGCAGTGTGGGGGCGGCTGGAGGGACCGGGGAGCTGTTTTTT
CASSVGAAGGTGELFF
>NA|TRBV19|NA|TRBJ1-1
TGTGCCAGTAGTGTTTCTGTGGCTGAAGCTTTCTTT
CASSVSVAEAFF
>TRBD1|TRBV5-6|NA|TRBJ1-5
TGTGCCAGCAGCAGGGGACAGGAGTATCAGCCCCAGCATTTT
CASSRGQEYQPQHF
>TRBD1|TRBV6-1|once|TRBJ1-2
TGTGCCAGCAGCGAGGGACAGGGGATATATGGCTACACCTTC
CASSEGQGIYGYTF
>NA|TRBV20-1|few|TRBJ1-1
TGCAGTGCTAGAAGGGCGATGGTGGGGGGCACTGAAGCTTTCTTT
CSARRAMVGGTEAFF
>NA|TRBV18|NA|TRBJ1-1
TGTGCCAGCTCACCGGTAGTGGCACTTAGCGCTGAAGCTTTCTTT
CASSPVVALSAEAFF
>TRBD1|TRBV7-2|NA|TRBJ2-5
TGTGCCAGCAGCTGGACAGGGGCCCTCGGGGAGACCCAGTACTTC
CASSWTGALGETQYF
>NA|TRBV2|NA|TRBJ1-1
TGTGCCAGCAGTGAAGACAGGAGGGCTTTCTTT
CASSEDRRAFF
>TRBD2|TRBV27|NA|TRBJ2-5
TGTGCCAGCAGTTTATCGAGAGGACTAGCGGGGGGTGAGACCCAGTACTTC
CASSLSRGLAGGETQYF
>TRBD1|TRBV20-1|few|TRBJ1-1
TGCAGTGCTAGAGCGGGACAGATCACTGAAGCTTTCTTT
CSARAGQITEAFF
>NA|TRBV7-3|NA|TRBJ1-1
TGTGCCAGCAGCGAAAGGGCAGGGGTCGGCACTGAAGCTTTCTTT
CASSERAGVGTEAFF
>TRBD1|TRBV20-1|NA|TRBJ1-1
TGCAGTGCTCCCAGACAGGGTAACACTGAAGCTTTCTTT
CSAPRQGNTEAFF
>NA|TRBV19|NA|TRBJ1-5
TGTGCCAGTAGCTCAGGGTGGGCCGAGAATCAGCCCCAGCATTTT
CASSSGWAENQPQHF
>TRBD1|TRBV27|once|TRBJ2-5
TGTGCCAGCAGTAGACAGGGATTAGTGAAGGAGACCCAGTACTTC
CASSRQGLVKETQYF
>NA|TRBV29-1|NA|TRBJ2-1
TGCAGCGTTGGTTTGGGGAGGCATGAGCAGTTCTTC
CSVGLGRHEQFF
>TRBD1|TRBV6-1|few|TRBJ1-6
TGTGCCAGCAGTGAAGCCCAGGGGGCGCGAAGATCACCCCTCCACTTT
CASSEAQGARRSPLHF
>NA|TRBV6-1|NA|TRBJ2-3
TGTGCCAGCAGACCCCGGGGGGCTAGCACAGATACGCAGTATTTT
CASRPRGASTDTQYF
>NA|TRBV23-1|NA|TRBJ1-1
TGCGCCAGCACTCCAGGTAGTCCGAACACTGAAGCTTTCTTT
CASTPGSPNTEAFF
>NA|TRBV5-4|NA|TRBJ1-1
TGTGCCAGCAGCTTGGTGGGGGTCACTGAAGCTTTCTTT
CASSLVGVTEAFF
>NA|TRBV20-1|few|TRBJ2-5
TGCAGTGCTAGAGATGTCCCAGAGACCCAGTACTTC
CSARDVPETQYF
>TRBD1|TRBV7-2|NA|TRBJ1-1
TGTGCCAGCAGCTTCAATCGTCGGACAGGGAACACTGAAGCTTTCTTT
CASSFNRRTGNTEAFF
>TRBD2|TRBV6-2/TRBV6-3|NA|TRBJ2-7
TGTGCCAGCAGTTTTGGGGATGAAGGGACTAGCGGCATCTACGAGCAGTACTTC
CASSFGDEGTSGIYEQYF
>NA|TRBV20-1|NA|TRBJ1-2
TGCAGTGCTAGAGACCAAACCCGTGGTGGCTACACCTTC
CSARDQTRGGYTF
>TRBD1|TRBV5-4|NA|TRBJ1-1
TGTGCCAGCAGGTCGCGGCAGGGGGTTGTGAACACTGAAGCTTTCTTT
CASRSRQGVVNTEAFF
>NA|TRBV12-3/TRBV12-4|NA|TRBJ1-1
TGTGCCAGCAGTCTGCTCCGGGACACTGAAGCTTTCTTT
CASSLLRDTEAFF
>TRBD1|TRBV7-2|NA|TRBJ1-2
TGTGCCAGCAGCTTAGACAGGGGGCCTACTAACTATGGCTACACCTTC
CASSLDRGPTNYGYTF
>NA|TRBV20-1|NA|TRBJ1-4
TGCAGTGCTAGAGACGGGGAAGCCATTAACGAAAAACTGTTTTTT
CSARDGEAINEKLFF
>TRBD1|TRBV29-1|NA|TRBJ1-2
TGCAGCGTTGAGAGCGGACAGGGGACGGATGGCTACACCTTC
CSVESGQGTDGYTF
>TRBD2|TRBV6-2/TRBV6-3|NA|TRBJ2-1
TGTGCCAGCAGTTCTATCGGGAGGGCCTCCAATGAGCAGTTCTTC
CASSSIGRASNEQFF
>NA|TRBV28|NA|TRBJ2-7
TGTGCCAGCAGCCTCCCGAGCGGTTCCTACGAGCAGTACTTC
CASSLPSGSYEQYF
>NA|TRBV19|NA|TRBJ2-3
TGTGCCAGTAGTACGGCAGGGAGCACAGATACGCAGTATTTT
CASSTAGSTDTQYF
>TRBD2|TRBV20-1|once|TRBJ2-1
TGCAGTGCGGGACTAGTCCGGGACAATGAGCAGTTCTTC
CSAGLVRDNEQFF
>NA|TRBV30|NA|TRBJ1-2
TGTGCCTGCGAGAGTATTGGCTACACCTTC
CACESIGYTF
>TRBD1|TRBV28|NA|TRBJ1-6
TGTGCCAGCAGTTTGGACAGGGGTAATTCACCCCTCCACTTT
CASSLDRGNSPLHF
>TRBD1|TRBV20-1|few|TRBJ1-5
TGCAGTGCTAAGGGGACAGCAACCCAGCCCCAGCATTTT
CSAKGTATQPQHF
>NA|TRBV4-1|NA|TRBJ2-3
TGCGCCAGCAGCCAAATCCAAAGCACAGATACGCAGTATTTT
CASSQIQSTDTQYF
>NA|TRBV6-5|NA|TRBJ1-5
TGTGCCAGCAGTTACTCGAACAGGGCAGGAGATCAGCCCCAGCATTTT
CASSYSNRAGDQPQHF
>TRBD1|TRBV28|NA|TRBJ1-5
TGTGCCAGCATACCATTAACAGGGGCGGTAAATCAGCCCCAGCATTTT
CASIPLTGAVNQPQHF
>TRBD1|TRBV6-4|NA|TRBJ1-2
TGTGCCAGCAGCCCCCATCCGGGACAGCCATCGACTGGCTACACCTTC
CASSPHPGQPSTGYTF
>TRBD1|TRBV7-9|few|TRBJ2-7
TGTGCCAGCAGCTTAGGAGGGACAGGGGGCGCGTGGTACTTC
CASSLGGTGGAWYF
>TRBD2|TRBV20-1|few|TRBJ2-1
TGCAGTGCCCCACCCGCGGGAGGGCCCAATGAGCAGTTCTTC
CSAPPAGGPNEQFF